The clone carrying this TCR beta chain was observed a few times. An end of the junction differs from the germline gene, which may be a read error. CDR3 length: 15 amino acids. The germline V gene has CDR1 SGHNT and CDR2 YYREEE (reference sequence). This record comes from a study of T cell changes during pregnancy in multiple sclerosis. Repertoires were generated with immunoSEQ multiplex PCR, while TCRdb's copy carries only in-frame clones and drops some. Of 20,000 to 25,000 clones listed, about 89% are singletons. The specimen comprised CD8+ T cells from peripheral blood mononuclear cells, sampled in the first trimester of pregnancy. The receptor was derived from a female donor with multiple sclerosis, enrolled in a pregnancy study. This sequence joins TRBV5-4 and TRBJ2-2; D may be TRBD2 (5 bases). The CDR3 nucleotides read TGCGCCAGCAGCCAATATGAGGGAAGCACCGGGGAGCTGTTTTTT. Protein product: CASSQYEGSTGELFF. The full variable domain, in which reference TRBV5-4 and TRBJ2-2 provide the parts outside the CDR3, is ETGVTQSPTHLIKTRGQQVTLRCSSQSGHNTVSWYQQALGQGPQFIFQYYREEENGRGNFPPRFSGLQFPNYSSELNVNALELDDSALYLCASSQYEGSTGELFFGEGSRLTVL.